These 27 T cell receptor beta chains were sequenced from one sample in a study of spatial heterogeneity in lung cancer. TCRdb re-called the 5' RACE reads through MiXCR, storing one row per CDR3 protein. Among some 83,000 distinct CDR3 sequences listed, approximately 8.1% were seen once. As to time point: sample taken at primary tumor resection. The sample consisted of PBMCs, taken at surgery. The source of these receptors is a male donor with early-stage non-small cell lung cancer.

This clonotype was picked up a small number of times. This chain connects TRBV11-2 to TRBJ1-3; D uncertain. The CDR3 runs 15 residues. The V and J ends lost 3 bases and 4 bases respectively, with 13 bases between them. The germline CDR1 and CDR2 sequences are SGHAT and FQNNGV. CDR3 nucleotide sequence: TGTGCCAGCAGCTTTCGGACTCCCCTCGGAAACACCATATATTTT. This gives the protein CASSFRTPLGNTIYF.

This clonotype was observed at least ten times. The V gene is TRBV6-2 or TRBV6-3, the J gene TRBJ2-3; 12 nucleotides match TRBD2. The CDR3 contains 16 residues. After removal of 3 bases from V and 8 bases from J, the junction contained 9 bases not matched to a gene. Germline V CDR1 and CDR2: MNHEY, SVGEGT. This chain's CDR3 is CASSYHASGRASTQYF. The CDR3 DNA is TGTGCCAGCAGTTATCACGCTAGCGGGAGGGCCAGTACGCAGTATTTT.

This clonotype occurred a few times. This chain joins TRBV2 and TRBJ2-7; 9 bases map to TRBD1. CDR1 and CDR2 from the germline V gene are SNHLY and FYNNEI. CDR3 length: 13 amino acids. V shed 4 bases, J shed 5 bases, and the junction held 3 bases outside the gene matches. CDR3 amino acids: CASSGDRDHEQYF. CDR3 DNA: TGTGCCAGCAGTGGGGACAGGGACCACGAGCAGTACTTC.

The chain uses TRBV3-1 and TRBJ1-2; D may be TRBD1 (5 bases). CDR1 LGHDT and CDR2 YNNKEL come from the germline V gene (reference sequence). V was cut by 5 bases and J by 4 bases, with 11 bases left in between. The CDR3 spans 13 residues. The CDR3 is CASSAGTPYGYTF. The CDR3 DNA is TGTGCCAGCAGCGCGGGGACTCCCTATGGCTACACCTTC.

A note on this clonotype: Just one base apart from a much larger clone, this may be a read error. The V call is TRBV4-1, the J call TRBJ2-2, with D perhaps given as TRBD1 or TRBD2 (5 bases each). Germline-derived CDR1 and CDR2 are MGHRA and YSYEKL. This CDR3 comprises 15 residues. The ends were cut back, 4 bases at V and 7 bases at J, with 16 bases in the middle. This chain's CDR3 is CASSRGPGTVGELFF. The CDR3 coding sequence is TGCGCCAGCAGCCGAGGTCCAGGGACCGTCGGGGAGCTGTTTTTT.

This clonotype has ten or more counts. The genes are TRBV5-4 and TRBJ2-7; TRBD1 matches at 8 bases. The CDR3 runs to 13 residues. The V gene's germline CDR1 is SGHNT and CDR2 YYREEE (reference sequence). The V and J ends lost 3 bases and 5 bases, in that order; junction bases with no gene match: 4. The CDR3 region has the DNA TGTGCCAGCAGCTCAACAGGGGGGAACGAGCAGTACTTC. Translated: CASSSTGGNEQYF.

This clonotype was observed at least ten times. This chain uses TRBV11-2 with TRBJ2-1; 8 bases fit TRBD2. J was trimmed by 10 bases and V by 2 bases; bases with no gene match: 10. CDR3 length: 15 residues. Germline values: CDR1 SGHAT, CDR2 FQNNGV. The CDR3: CASSLTGGAVGEQFF. The CDR3, as DNA: TGTGCCAGCAGCTTAACCGGGGGGGCGGTCGGCGAGCAGTTCTTC.

This clonotype showed up just a few times. V is TRBV5-1 and J is TRBJ2-5, with a weak D call TRBD2 (6 bases). CDR3 length equals 15 residues. CDR1 and CDR2 (germline): SGHRS, YFSETQ. V lost 0 bases and J lost 1, with 10 bases in between. CDR3 in amino acids: CASSLGVSGQETQYF. The CDR3 DNA reads TGCGCCAGCAGCTTGGGGGTTAGCGGCCAAGAGACCCAGTACTTC.

At least ten counts were recorded for this clonotype. The chain uses TRBV10-3 and TRBJ2-3; TRBD2 matches at 7 bases. The CDR3 consists of 14 residues. The J segment lost 2 bases and the V segment lost 6 bases, leaving 5 bases of the junction unmatched. Germline CDR1 reads ENHRY; CDR2 reads SYGVKD. The CDR3 region has the DNA TGTGCCATCAGCCGGGACTACAACACAGATACGCAGTATTTT. This sequence encodes CAISRDYNTDTQYF.

In its sample, this clonotype was seen many times. This chain uses TRBV2 with TRBJ2-1; D unresolved. CDR1 is SNHLY and CDR2 is FYNNEI in the germline V gene. Trimming removed 5 bases from V and 5 bases from J, with 1 base in between. The CDR3 extends over 10 amino acids. CDR3 sequence (DNA): TGTGCCAGCAGTCACAATGAGCAGTTCTTC. Protein: CASSHNEQFF.

This clonotype came up many times. V and J are TRBV29-1 and TRBJ2-1; 9 bases are shared with TRBD2. CDR1 is SQVTM, CDR2 ANQGSEA, per germline. The ends lost 6 bases at V and 5 bases at J; junction bases unmatched: 8. This CDR3 spans 14 amino acids. CDR3 bases: TGCAGCGTCGCCGGGACTAGCTACGACAATGAGCAGTTCTTC. Translating it yields CSVAGTSYDNEQFF.

This clonotype was counted ten times or more. The rearrangement joins TRBV4-2 to TRBJ2-1; 7 nucleotides align to TRBD1. The CDR3 covers 14 residues. After removal of 3 bases from V and 10 bases from J, the junction contained 9 bases not matched to a gene. Germline V gene lookup returns CDR1 LGHNA and CDR2 YNFKEQ. CDR3 amino acids: CASSQDLTGREQFF. CDR3 DNA sequence: TGTGCCAGCAGCCAGGATTTGACAGGGCGAGAGCAGTTCTTC.

This clonotype was detected ten times or more. V and J are TRBV5-1 and TRBJ2-7; 7 bases are a match to TRBD1. CDR3 length: 15 amino acids. Germline V gene lookup returns CDR1 SGHRS and CDR2 YFSETQ. V shed 4 bases, J shed 3 bases, and the junction held 10 bases outside the gene matches. CDR3 sequence (DNA): TGCGCCAGCAGCCCCCAGGGGGACAGCTACTACGAGCAGTACTTC. As protein: CASSPQGDSYYEQYF.

This clonotype appeared many times. The chain employs TRBV5-1 and TRBJ2-1, with 10 nucleotides matching TRBD2. CDR3 length: 16 residues. The germline gives CDR1 SGHRS, CDR2 YFSETQ. V shed 4 bases and J 6 bases; nucleotides not matched to a gene: 10. DNA of the CDR3: TGCGCCAGCAGCCTCCTGGCTAGCGGGAGTATCAATGAGCAGTTCTTC. Its protein is CASSLLASGSINEQFF.

The V and J genes are TRBV7-9 and TRBJ2-5, with D hard to call. In germline, CDR1 is SEHNR, CDR2 FQNEAQ (reference sequence). The V gene lost 5 bases and the J gene lost 5 bases, with 12 bases spanning the gap. The CDR3 is made up of 13 amino acids. The CDR3 reads CASSPTVPETQYF. The CDR3 DNA follows: TGTGCCAGCAGCCCGACTGTTCCTGAGACCCAGTACTTC.

This clonotype was counted ten times or more. V is TRBV5-1 and J is TRBJ2-1; 14 nucleotides line up with TRBD2. Germline loops: CDR1 SGHRS, CDR2 YFSETQ. This CDR3 has 18 residues. V lost 4 bases, J lost 8 bases, and 14 bases stayed unmatched. The CDR3 DNA reads TGCGCCAGCAGCGGAATATCCGGGACTAGCGGGAGTTTCCATGAGCAGTTCTTC. Amino acids: CASSGISGTSGSFHEQFF.

This clonotype has only a few counts. J is TRBJ2-1 and V is TRBV5-1; TRBD2 agrees at 8 bases. CDR1 and CDR2 (germline): SGHRS, YFSETQ. With V trimmed by 5 bases and J by 5 bases, 12 bases remained unmatched. The CDR3 is made up of 16 amino acids. The CDR3 coding sequence is TGCGCCAGCAGGCCCGTAGCGGGAAATACACACAATGAGCAGTTCTTC. Translated: CASRPVAGNTHNEQFF.

Many counts were recorded for this clonotype. The chain joins TRBV29-1 to TRBJ2-7; D unresolved. From germline, CDR1 is SQVTM and CDR2 ANQGSEA. This CDR3 spans 10 amino acids. Trimming took 1 base from V and 3 from J, leaving 1 base between them. CDR3 DNA: TGCAGCGTTGAAGGCTACGAGCAGTACTTC. Protein sequence: CSVEGYEQYF.

This clonotype was seen ten or more times. The chain recombines TRBV5-1 with TRBJ2-7; 7 nucleotides match TRBD1. This CDR3 region has 13 residues. Germline assignment: CDR1 SGHRS and CDR2 YFSETQ. V was pared by 5 bases and J by 3 bases, with 5 bases of the junction left unmatched. The CDR3 reads CASSPGQFYEQYF. For the CDR3, the DNA is TGCGCCAGCAGTCCGGGACAGTTCTACGAGCAGTACTTC.

This clonotype was seen only a few times. This chain connects TRBV7-9 to TRBJ1-4; D is uncertain. Germline CDR1 reads SEHNR; CDR2 reads FQNEAQ (reference sequence). Trimming left V 2 bases short and J 4 bases short, with 8 bases between. CDR3 length: 14 amino acids. CDR3 sequence: CASSLTGYNEKLFF. The DNA of the CDR3 is TGTGCCAGCAGCTTAACCGGATATAATGAAAAACTGTTTTTT.

This clonotype has a count of ten or more. The chain links TRBV7-2 to TRBJ1-1; unclear D gene. CDR3 length: 11 residues. V lost 6 bases and J lost 4, with 6 bases in between. CDR1 SGHTA and CDR2 FQGNSA come from the germline V gene. The DNA of the CDR3 is TGTGCCAGCAGGCCTCTCACTGAAGCTTTCTTT. It specifies CASRPLTEAFF.

This clonotype was observed a few times. The junction and the germline gene differ at one end; a read error may be behind it. The chain joins TRBV19 to TRBJ2-5; possibly TRBD2 for D (5 bases). From germline, CDR1 is LNHDA and CDR2 SQIVND (reference sequence). CDR3 size: 11 residues. DNA of the CDR3: TGTGTCAGTTCGCGAGGGGAGACCCAGTACTTC. It is translated as CVSSRGETQYF.

The CDR3 bases are TGTGCCAGCAGCCATGTTAGGGATAACACCGGGGAGCTGTTTTTT. This codes for CASSHVRDNTGELFF. The chain recombines TRBV14 with TRBJ2-2; D is undetermined. Between the trimmed V and J ends, which lost 3 bases and 2 bases, there was a span of 10 bases. The CDR3 runs to 15 residues. Germline-derived CDR1 and CDR2 are SGHDN and FVKESK.

This clonotype was detected ten times or more. CDR3 amino acids: CASSPPPPEQFF. The CDR3 DNA sequence: TGTGCCAGCAGCCCCCCCCCACCTGAGCAGTTCTTC. This chain joins TRBV7-8 and TRBJ2-1; D gene ambiguous. Germline CDR1 SGHVS, CDR2 FQNEAQ. The CDR3 runs 12 residues. V was trimmed by 5 bases and J by 9 bases, leaving 11 bases between them.

This clonotype was seen a handful of times. As DNA, the CDR3 is TGCGCCAGCAGCTCGCAGGGAGGCGGTGGAAACACCATATATTTT. As protein: CASSSQGGGGNTIYF. The chain employs TRBV5-1 and TRBJ1-3, with a weak D call TRBD1 (5 bases). The CDR3 sequence is 15 residues long. Per germline, CDR1 SGHRS and CDR2 YFSETQ. Between the trimmed V and J ends, which lost 3 bases and 3 bases, there was a span of 13 bases.

V gene TRBV7-2 combines with J gene TRBJ1-1; D is undetermined. The V end lost 5 bases, the J end lost 5 bases, and 15 bases lay between the germline ends. CDR3 length: 14 amino acids. Germline V lookup: CDR1 SGHTA, CDR2 FQGNSA. CDR3 amino acids: CASSANAGRTEAFF. DNA of the CDR3: TGTGCCAGCAGCGCCAACGCGGGTCGGACTGAAGCTTTCTTT. Drawing the rest from reference TRBV7-2 and TRBJ1-1, the complete variable domain is GAGVSQSPSNKVTEKGKDVELRCDPISGHTALYWYRQSLGQGLEFLIYFQGNSAPDKSGLPSDRFSAERTGGSVSTLTIQRTQQEDSAVYLCASSANAGRTEAFFGQGTRLTVV.

This clonotype turned up a few times. The V and J genes are TRBV4-1 and TRBJ2-1; 11 nucleotides agree with TRBD2. Germline values: CDR1 MGHRA, CDR2 YSYEKL. J lost 4 bases, V lost 3 bases, and 5 bases had no gene match. The CDR3 runs to 16 residues. CDR3: CASSQGLAVTYNEQFF. The DNA for the CDR3 is TGCGCCAGCAGCCAGGGACTAGCGGTAACATACAATGAGCAGTTCTTC.